This TCR beta chain is drawn from a study of metastatic and nonmetastatic thyroid tumors. Study in general: The comparison covered peripheral blood and tumor or nodule tissue in malignant and benign thyroid patients.

By frequency in the sample, this clone is medium-sized. Its antigen is as yet unknown. Findings of the study overall: Reported TCR beta diversity, measured in blood and tumor, was significantly higher for malignant thyroid tumors than for benign nodules.

Per the authors' pipeline: It was from CDR3 differences across clinicopathological groups that a distant-metastasis classifier for papillary thyroid cancer was built. Using MiXCR, TCRdb reanalyzed the PCR reads. These V and J calls derive from TCRdb rather than the authors' analysis. The table shows approximately 40,000 clones, with roughly 27% occurring only once. Thyroid surgery was performed in patients who had received no treatment beforehand. The TCR originated in a male donor with papillary thyroid cancer or a benign thyroid nodule (not recorded which). Some clones in this sample may be carry-over from other donors' samples. The source material was blood.

The CDR3 sequence is CASSPAGGQYNEQFF. The CDR3 DNA reads as TGTGCCAGCAGTCCAGCGGGAGGGCAGTACAATGAGCAGTTCTTC. This chain uses TRBV28 with TRBJ2-1; 10 nucleotides match TRBD2. The V and J ends lost 5 bases and 4 bases, in that order; junction bases with no gene match: 5. The length of the CDR3 is 15 residues. Germline CDR1 is MDHEN and CDR2 is SYDVKM.